This T cell receptor beta chain was identified in a study of memory CD4+ T cells and cytomegalovirus serostatus. Overall study findings and caveats: Of 150 to 200 reported CMV TCRbeta sequences, under 70 were found in memory CD4+ repertoires. The CMV-associated TCR signature appears largely within the CD4+ memory repertoire.

The sort gate was single viable CD3+CD4+CD8-CD45RO+ cells for memory CD4+ T cells. Total CD4+ T cells were enriched by CD4 positive selection. Losses at the gene ends were 6 bases for V and 11 bases for J; bases not matched to a gene: 12. The CDR3 consists of 13 residues. Per germline, CDR1 MDHEN and CDR2 SYDVKM. Methods used by the authors: After removing out-of-frame reads, over 2 million distinct TCRbeta sequences remained. Assay: immunoSEQ multiplex PCR; the TCRdb copy retains only in-frame clones and omits some. V, J and clone size derive from that table, while D and trimming were established from the DNA sequence. The repertoire has roughly 49,000 clones, approximately 83% of them found once; the top ten carry approximately 0.59%. Concerning this clone itself: Its antigen is not identified.

The clonotype originates from an adult in good health and CMV-seronegative. The specimen was memory CD4+ T cells from blood. The chain carries TRBV28 and TRBJ2-7; TRBD1 matches at 8 bases. DNA of the CDR3: TGTGCCAGCAGCCCGGACAGGGCTTCTAAGAAGTACTTC. Translation gives CASSPDRASKKYF.